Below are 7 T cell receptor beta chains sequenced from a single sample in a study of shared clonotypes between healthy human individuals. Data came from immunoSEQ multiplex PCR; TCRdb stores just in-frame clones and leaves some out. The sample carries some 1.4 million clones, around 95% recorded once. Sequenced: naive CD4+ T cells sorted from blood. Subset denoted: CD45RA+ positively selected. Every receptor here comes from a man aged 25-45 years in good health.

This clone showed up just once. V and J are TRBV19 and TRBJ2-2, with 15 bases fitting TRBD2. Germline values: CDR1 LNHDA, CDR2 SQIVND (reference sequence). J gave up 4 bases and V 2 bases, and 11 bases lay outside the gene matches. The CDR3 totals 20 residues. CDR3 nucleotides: TGTGCCAGTAGTATAAACCCGGGACTAGCGGGAGGACAGCTCACCGGGGAGCTGTTTTTT. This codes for CASSINPGLAGGQLTGELFF.

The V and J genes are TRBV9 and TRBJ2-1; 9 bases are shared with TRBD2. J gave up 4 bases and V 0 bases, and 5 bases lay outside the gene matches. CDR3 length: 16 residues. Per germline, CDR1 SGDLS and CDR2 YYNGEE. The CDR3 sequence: CASSVATSGSYNEQFF. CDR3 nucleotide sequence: TGTGCCAGCAGCGTAGCGACTAGCGGATCGTACAATGAGCAGTTCTTC. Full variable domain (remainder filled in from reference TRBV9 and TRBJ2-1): DSGVTQTPKHLITATGQRVTLRCSPRSGDLSVYWYQQSLDQGLQFLIQYYNGEERAKGNILERFSAQQFPDLHSELNLSSLELGDSALYFCASSVATSGSYNEQFFGPGTRLTVL.

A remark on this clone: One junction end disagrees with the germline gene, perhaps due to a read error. The CDR3 DNA sequence: TGTGCTAGCAGTTCGCAGGGCTATGAGCAGTTCTTC. This codes for CASSSQGYEQFF. The rearrangement links TRBV28 to TRBJ2-1, with a possible D match to TRBD1 (5 bases). The CDR3 is made up of 12 amino acids. Germline CDR1 reads MDHEN; CDR2 reads SYDVKM.

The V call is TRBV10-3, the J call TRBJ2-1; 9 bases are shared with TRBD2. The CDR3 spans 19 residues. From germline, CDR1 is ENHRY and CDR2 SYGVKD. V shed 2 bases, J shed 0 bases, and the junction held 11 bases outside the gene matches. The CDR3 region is CAISERLAGIPSSYNEQFF. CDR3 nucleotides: TGTGCCATCAGTGAGCGGCTAGCGGGGATACCGAGCTCCTACAATGAGCAGTTCTTC.

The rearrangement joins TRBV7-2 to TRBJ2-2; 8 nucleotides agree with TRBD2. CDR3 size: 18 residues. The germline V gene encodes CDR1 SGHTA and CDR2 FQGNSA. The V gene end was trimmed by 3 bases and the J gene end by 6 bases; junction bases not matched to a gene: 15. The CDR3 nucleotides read TGTGCCAGCAGCTTCAATAGACCACAGGCGGGAGGAGCCGGGGAGCTGTTTTTT. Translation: CASSFNRPQAGGAGELFF.

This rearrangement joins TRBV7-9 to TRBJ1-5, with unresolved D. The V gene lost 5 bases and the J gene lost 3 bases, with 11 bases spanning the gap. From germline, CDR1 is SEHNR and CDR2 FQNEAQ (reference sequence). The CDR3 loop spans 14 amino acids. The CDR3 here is CASSPGSPNQPQHF. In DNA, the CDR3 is TGTGCCAGCAGCCCGGGGTCCCCCAATCAGCCCCAGCATTTT.

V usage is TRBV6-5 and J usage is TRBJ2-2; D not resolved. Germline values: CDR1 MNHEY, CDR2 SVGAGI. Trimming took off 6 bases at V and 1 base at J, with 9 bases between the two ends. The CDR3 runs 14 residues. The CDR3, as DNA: TGTGCCAGCAGCCTTCTAGGGAACACCGGGGAGCTGTTTTTT. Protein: CASSLLGNTGELFF.